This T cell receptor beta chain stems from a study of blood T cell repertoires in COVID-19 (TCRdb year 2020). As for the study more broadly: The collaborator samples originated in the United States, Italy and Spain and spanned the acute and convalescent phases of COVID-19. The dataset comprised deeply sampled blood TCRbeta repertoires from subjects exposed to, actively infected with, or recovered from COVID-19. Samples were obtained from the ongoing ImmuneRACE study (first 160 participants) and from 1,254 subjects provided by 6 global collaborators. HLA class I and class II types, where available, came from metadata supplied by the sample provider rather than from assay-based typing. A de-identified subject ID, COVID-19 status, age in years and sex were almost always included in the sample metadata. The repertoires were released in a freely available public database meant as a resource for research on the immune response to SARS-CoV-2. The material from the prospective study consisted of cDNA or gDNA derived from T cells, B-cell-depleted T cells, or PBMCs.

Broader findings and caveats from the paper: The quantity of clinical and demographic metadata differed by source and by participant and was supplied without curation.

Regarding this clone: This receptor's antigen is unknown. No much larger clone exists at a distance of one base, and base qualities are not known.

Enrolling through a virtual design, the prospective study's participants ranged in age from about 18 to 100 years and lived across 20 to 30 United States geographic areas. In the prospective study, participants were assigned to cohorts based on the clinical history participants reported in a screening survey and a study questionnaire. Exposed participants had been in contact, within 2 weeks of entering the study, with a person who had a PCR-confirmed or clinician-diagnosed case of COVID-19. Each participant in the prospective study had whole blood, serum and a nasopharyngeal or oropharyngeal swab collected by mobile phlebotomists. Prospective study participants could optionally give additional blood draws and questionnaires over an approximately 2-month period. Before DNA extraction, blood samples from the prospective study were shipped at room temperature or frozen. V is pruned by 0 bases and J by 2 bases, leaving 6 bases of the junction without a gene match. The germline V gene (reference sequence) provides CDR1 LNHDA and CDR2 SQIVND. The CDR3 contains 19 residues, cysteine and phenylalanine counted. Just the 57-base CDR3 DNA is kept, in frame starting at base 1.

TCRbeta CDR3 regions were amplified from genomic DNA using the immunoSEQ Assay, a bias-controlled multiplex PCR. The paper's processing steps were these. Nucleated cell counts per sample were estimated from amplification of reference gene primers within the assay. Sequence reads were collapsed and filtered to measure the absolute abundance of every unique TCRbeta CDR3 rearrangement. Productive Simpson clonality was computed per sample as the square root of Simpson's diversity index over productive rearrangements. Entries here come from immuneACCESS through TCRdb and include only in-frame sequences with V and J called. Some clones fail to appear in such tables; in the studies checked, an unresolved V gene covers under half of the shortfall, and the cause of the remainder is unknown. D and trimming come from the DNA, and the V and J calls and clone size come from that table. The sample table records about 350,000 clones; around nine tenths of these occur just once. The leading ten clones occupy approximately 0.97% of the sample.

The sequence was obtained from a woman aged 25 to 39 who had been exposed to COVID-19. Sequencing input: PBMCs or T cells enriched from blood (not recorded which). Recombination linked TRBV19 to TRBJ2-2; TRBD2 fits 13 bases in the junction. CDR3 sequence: CASSIEVPGLAGNTGELFF. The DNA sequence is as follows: TGTGCCAGTAGTATAGAGGTCCCGGGACTAGCGGGAAACACCGGGGAGCTGTTTTTT.